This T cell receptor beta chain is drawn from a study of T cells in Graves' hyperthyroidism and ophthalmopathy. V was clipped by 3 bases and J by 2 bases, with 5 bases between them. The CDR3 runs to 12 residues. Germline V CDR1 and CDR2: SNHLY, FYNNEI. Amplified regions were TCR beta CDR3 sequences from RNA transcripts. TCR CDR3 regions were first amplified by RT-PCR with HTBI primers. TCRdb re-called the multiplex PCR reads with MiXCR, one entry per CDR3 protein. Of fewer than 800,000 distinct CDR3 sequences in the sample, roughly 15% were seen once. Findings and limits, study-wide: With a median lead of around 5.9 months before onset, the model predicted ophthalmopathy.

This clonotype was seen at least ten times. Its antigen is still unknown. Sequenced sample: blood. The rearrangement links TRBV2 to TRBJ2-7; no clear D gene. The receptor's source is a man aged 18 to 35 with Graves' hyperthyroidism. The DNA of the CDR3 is TGTGCCAGCAGTGACAGTCCCTACGAGCAGTACTTC. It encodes CASSDSPYEQYF.